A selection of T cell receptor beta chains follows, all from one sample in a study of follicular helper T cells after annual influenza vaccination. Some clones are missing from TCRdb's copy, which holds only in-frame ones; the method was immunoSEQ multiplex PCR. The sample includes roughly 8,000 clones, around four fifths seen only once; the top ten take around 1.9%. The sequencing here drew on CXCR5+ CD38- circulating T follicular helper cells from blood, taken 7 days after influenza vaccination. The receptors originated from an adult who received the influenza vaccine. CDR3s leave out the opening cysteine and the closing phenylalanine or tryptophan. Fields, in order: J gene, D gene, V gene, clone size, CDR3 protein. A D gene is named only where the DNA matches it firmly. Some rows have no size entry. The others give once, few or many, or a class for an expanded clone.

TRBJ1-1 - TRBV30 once AWRGVVGTEAF
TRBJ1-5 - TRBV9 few ASSRTSNQPQH
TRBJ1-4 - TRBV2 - ASSDFNNGFPTNEKLF
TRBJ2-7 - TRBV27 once ASSLKGVPPYEQY
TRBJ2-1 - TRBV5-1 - ASSLAGREDNEQF
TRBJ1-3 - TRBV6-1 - ASSEALAGFGNTIY
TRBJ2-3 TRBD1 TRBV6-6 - ASGTGGTDTQY
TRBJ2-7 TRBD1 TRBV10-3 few AITPGQGNYEQY
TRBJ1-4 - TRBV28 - ASRPTGFNEKLF
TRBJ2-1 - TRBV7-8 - ASSPRRQGFYNEQF
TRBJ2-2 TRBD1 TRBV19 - ASTGQGRVGELF
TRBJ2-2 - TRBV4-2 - ASSREGGLNTGELF
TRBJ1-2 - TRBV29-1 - SVEQGGGGYT
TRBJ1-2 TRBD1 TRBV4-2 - ASSQEAAGDRGAGYT
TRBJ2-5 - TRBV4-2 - ASSQDRGGIQETQY
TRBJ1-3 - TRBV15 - ATSGRTSGNTIY
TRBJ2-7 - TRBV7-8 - ASSLARGTRGYEQY
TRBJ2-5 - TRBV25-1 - ASSESGRGTPGETQY
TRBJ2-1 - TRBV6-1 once ASKEGTYNEQF
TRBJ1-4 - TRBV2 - ASSAKTVIEKLF
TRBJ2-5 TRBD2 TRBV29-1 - SVLSGGGETQY
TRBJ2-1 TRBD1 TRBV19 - ASSLSGGYNEQF
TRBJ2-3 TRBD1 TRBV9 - ASSTRDRGTDTQY
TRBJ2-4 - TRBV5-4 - ASSLNGGNIQY
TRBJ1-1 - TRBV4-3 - ASSQLPRNTEAF
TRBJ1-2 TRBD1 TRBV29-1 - SVTGQGGSYGYT
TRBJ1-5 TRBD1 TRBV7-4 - ASSLWGQGLSSNQPQH
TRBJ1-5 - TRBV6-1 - ASTRGYGEQPQH
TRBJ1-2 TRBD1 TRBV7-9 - ASSGQGRDGYT
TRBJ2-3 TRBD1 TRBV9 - ASSVSSGARGPADTQY
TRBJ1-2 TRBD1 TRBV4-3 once ASRRDRGNYGYT
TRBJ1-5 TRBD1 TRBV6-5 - ASRQGATGNQPQH
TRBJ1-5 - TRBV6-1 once ASSEMWSGNQPQH
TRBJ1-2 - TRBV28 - ASSLGAGEIYGYT
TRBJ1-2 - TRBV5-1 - ASSTAGANYGYT
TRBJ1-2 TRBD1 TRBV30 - AWNPTGGEGYT
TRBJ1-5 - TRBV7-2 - ASSLNRDNQPQH
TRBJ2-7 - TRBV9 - ASSVESGPTYEQY
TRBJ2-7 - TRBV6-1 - ASRNPPGYEQY
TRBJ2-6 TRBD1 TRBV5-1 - ASSFGQGNSGANVLT
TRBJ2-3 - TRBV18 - ASSGQGLTDTQY
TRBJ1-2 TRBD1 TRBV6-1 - ASSEAWTGEIGYT
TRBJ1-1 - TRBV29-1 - SAEGDTEAF
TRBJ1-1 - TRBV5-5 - ASSEIGYSEAF
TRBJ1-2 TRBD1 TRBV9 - ASSVGGTGAAYGYT
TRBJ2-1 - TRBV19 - ASTQRLVSHEQF
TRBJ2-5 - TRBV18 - ASFATRNEETQY
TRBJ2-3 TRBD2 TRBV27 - ASSGLAGADLDTQY
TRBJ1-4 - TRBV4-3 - ASSQDYQANEKLF
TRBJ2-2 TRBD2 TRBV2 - ASSESLAGTGELF
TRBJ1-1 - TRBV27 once ASSFGPGYSAF
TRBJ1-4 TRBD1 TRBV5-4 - ASSLDPAGGEKLF
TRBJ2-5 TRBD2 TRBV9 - ASSVAPTSGGTETQY
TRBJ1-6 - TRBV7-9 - ASSPGLLGTDTFPLH
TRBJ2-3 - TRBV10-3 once AISGSRGTDTQY
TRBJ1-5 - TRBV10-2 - ASTRAGNQPQH
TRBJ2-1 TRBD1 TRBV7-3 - ASSFRDRGSYNEQF
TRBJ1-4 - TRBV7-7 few ASSFNVGEKLF
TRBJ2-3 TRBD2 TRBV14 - ASSRTSSTDTQY
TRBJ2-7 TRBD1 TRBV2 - ASSGTGSLEQY